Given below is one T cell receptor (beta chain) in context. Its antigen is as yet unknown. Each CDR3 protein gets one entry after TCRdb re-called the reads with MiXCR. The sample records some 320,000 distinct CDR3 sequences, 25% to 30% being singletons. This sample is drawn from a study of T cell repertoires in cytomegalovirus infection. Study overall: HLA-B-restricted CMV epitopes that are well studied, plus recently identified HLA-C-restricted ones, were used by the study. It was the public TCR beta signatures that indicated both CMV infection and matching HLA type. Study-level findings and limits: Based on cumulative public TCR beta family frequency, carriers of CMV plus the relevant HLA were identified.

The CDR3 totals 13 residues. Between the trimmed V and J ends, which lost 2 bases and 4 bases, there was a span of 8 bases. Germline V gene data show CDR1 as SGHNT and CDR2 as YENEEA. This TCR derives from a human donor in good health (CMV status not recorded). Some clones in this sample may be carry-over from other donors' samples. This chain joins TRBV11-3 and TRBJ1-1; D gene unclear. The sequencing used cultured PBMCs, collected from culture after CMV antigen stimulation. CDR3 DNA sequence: TGTGCCAGCAGCTTAAGGCAGGCCACTGAAGCTTTCTTT. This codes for CASSLRQATEAFF.